This T cell receptor (beta chain) originates from a study of Graves' ophthalmopathy and Graves' hyperthyroidism. Overall study: Peripheral blood (taken before any treatment) was collected at initial diagnosis. Study findings and constraints: Clonotypes were expanded in thyroid at above 0.001 frequency, and most also appeared in blood. Sensitivity reached 85% to 90% and specificity about 81% for a 13-signature model separating ophthalmopathy from stable hyperthyroidism.

V dropped 0 bases and J dropped 5 bases, with 10 bases sitting between them. The germline CDR1 and CDR2 sequences are LNHDA and SQIVND (reference sequence). This CDR3 contains 14 residues. The study amplified TCR beta CDR3 regions using RNA transcripts. First-round RT-PCR relied on HTBI primers, and a second-round multiplex PCR came next. Via MiXCR, TCRdb re-called the multiplex PCR reads, giving one row per CDR3 protein. Of 300,000 to 500,000 distinct CDR3 sequences in the sample, roughly 14% were seen once. This clonotype has ten or more counts. Its antigen is not identified. The chain couples TRBV19 to TRBJ1-2, with D maybe TRBD1 (5 bases). This TCR derives from a young woman with stable Graves' hyperthyroidism. Material: peripheral blood. This CDR3 reads CASSIDQGRYGYTF. The CDR3 nucleotides read TGTGCCAGTAGTATAGACCAGGGACGATATGGCTACACCTTC.